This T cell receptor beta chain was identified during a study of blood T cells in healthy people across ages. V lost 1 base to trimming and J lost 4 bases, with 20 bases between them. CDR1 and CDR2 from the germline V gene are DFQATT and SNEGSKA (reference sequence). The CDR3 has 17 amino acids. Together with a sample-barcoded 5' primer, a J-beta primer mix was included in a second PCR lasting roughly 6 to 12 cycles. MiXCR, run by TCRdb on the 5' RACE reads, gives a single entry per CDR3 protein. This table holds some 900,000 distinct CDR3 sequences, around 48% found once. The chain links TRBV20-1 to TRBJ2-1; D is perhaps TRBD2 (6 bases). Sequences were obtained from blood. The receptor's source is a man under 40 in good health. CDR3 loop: CSARVDLEGTTYNEQFF. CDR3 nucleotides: TGCAGTGCTAGAGTGGACTTGGAGGGGACGACATACAATGAGCAGTTCTTC.